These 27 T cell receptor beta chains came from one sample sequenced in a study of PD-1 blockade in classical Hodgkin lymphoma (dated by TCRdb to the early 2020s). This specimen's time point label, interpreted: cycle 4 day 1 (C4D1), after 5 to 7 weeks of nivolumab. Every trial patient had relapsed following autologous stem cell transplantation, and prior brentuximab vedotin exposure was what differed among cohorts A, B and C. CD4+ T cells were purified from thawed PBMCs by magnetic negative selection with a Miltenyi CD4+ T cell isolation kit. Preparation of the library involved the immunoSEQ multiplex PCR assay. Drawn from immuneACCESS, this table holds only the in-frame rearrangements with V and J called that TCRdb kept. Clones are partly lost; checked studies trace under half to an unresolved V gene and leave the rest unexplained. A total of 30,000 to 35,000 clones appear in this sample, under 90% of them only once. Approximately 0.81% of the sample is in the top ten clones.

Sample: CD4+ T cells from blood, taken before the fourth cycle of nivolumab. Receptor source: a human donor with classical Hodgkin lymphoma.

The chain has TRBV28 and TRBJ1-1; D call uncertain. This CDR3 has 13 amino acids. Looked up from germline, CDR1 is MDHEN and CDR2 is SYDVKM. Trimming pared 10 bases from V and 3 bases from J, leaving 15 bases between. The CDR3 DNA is TGTGCCACTTGGACTGCTATAGACACTGAAGCTTTCTTT. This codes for CATWTAIDTEAFF.

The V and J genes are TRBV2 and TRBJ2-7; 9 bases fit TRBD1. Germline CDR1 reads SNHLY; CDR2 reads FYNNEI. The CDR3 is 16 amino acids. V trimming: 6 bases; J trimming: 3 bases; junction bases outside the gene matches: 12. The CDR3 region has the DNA TGTGCCAGCAGGATGATAATGGGACAGGGTAACTACGAGCAGTACTTC. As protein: CASRMIMGQGNYEQYF.

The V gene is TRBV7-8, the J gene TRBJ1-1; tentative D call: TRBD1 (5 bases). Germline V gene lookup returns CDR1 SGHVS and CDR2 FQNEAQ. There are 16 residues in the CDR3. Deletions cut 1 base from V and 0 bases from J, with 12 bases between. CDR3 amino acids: CASSLVAGWMNTEAFF. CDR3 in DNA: TGTGCCAGCAGCTTAGTAGCAGGGTGGATGAACACTGAAGCTTTCTTT.

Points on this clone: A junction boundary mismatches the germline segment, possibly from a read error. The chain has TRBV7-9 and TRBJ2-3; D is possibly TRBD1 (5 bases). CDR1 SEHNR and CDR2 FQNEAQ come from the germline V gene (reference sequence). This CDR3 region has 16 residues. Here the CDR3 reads CVSSLISWGRTDTQYF. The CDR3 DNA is TGTGTCAGCAGCTTAATTTCCTGGGGCCGCACAGATACGCAGTATTTT.

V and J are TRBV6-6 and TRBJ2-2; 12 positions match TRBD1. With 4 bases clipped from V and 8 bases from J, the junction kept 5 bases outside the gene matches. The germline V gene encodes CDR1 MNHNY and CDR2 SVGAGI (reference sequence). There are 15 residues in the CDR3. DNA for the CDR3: TGTGCCAGCAGTTCCGGGACAGGGGGCTTGGGGGAGCTGTTTTTT. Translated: CASSSGTGGLGELFF.

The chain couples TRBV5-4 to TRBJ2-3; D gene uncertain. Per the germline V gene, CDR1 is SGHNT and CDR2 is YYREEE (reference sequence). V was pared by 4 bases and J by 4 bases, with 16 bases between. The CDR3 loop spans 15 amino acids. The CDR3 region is CASSLVGQVSDTQYF. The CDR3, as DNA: TGTGCCAGCAGCCTGGTCGGGCAGGTCTCAGATACGCAGTATTTT. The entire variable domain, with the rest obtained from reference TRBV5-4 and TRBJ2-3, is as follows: ETGVTQSPTHLIKTRGQQVTLRCSSQSGHNTVSWYQQALGQGPQFIFQYYREEENGRGNFPPRFSGLQFPNYSSELNVNALELDDSALYLCASSLVGQVSDTQYFGPGTRLTVL.

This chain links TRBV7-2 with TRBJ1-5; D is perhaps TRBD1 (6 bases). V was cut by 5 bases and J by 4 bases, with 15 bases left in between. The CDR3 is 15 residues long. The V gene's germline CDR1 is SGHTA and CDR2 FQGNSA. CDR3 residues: CASSLSGAMNQPQHF. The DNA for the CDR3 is TGTGCCAGCAGCCTATCAGGGGCGATGAATCAGCCCCAGCATTTT.

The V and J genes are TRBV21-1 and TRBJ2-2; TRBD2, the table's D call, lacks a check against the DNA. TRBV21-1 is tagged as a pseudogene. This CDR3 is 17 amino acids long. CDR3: CASSKGWCGLNTGELFF. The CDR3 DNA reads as TGTGCCAGCAGCAAAGGGTGGTGCGGTTTGAACACCGGGGAGCTGTTTTTT.

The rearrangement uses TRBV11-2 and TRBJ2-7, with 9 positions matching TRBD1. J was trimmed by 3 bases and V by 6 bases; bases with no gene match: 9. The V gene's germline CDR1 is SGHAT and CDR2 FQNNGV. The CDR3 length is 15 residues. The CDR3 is CASRQHRDRDYEQYF. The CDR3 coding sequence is TGTGCCAGCAGACAACACCGGGACAGGGACTACGAGCAGTACTTC.

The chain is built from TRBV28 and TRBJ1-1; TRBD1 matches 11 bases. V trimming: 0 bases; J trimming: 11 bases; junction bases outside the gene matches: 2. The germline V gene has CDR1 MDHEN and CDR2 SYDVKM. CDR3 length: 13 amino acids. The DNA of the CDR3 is TGTGCCAGCAGTTTATGGGACAGGGGGCAGGCTTTCTTT. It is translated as CASSLWDRGQAFF.

The CDR3 DNA sequence: TGTGCCAGCAGTGATAGGGACAGGGGCGAAAAACTGTTTTTT. Translating gives CASSDRDRGEKLFF. V is TRBV2 and J is TRBJ1-4; 10 nucleotides line up with TRBD1. The J segment lost 8 bases and the V segment lost 3 bases, leaving 3 bases of the junction unmatched. CDR3 length equals 14 residues. The germline CDR1 and CDR2 sequences are SNHLY and FYNNEI. The complete variable domain, with remaining parts taken from reference TRBV2 and TRBJ1-4, reads EPEVTQTPSHQVTQMGQEVILRCVPISNHLYFYWYRQILGQKVEFLVSFYNNEISEKSEIFDDQFSVERPDGSNFTLKIRSTKLEDSAMYFCASSDRDRGEKLFFGSGTQLSVL.

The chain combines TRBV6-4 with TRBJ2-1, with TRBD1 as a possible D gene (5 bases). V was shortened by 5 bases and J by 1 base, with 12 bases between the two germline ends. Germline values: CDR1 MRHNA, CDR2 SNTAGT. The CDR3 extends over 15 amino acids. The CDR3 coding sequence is TGTGCCAGCAGTACGGACAAAATTTCCTACAATGAGCAGTTCTTC. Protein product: CASSTDKISYNEQFF.

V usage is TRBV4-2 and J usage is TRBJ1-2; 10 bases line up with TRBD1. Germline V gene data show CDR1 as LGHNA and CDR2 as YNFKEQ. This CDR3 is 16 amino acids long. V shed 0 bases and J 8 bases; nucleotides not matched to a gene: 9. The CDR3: CASSQEGWDRGGGYTF. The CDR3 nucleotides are TGTGCCAGCAGCCAAGAAGGGTGGGACAGGGGTGGAGGCTACACCTTC.

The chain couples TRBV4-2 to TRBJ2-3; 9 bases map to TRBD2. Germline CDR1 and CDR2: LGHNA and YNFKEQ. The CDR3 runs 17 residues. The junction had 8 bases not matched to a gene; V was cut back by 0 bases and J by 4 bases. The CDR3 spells CASSQDRAGGPPDTQYF. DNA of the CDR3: TGTGCCAGCAGCCAAGATCGGGCGGGGGGGCCCCCAGATACGCAGTATTTT.

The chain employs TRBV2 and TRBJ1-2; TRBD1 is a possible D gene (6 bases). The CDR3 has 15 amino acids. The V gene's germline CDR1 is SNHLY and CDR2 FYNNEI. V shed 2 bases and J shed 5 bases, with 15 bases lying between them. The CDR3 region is CASSETRGAEYGYTF. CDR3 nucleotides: TGTGCCAGCAGTGAAACAAGGGGGGCGGAGTATGGCTACACCTTC.

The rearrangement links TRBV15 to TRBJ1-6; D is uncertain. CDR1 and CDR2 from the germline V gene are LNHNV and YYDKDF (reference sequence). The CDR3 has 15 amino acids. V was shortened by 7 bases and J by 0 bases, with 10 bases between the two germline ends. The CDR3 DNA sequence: TGTGCCACCACAGCACAGAGCTCCTATAATTCACCCCTCCACTTT. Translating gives CATTAQSSYNSPLHF.

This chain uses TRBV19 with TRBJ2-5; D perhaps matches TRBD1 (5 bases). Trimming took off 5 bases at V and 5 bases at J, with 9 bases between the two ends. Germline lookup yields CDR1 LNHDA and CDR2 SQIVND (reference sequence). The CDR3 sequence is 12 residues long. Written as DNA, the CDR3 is TGTGCCAGTAGTGTGGGGCGGGAGACCCAGTACTTC. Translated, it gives CASSVGRETQYF.

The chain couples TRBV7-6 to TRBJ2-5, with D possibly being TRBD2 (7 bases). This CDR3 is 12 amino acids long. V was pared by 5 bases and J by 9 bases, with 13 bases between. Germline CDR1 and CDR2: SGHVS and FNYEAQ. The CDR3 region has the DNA TGTGCCAGCAGCCCTCTGGGGGGGCCCCAGTACTTC. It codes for CASSPLGGPQYF. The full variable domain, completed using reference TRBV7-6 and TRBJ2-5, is GAGVSQSPRYKVTKRGQDVALRCDPISGHVSLYWYRQALGQGPEFLTYFNYEAQQDKSGLPNDRFSAERPEGSISTLTIQRTEQRDSAMYRCASSPLGGPQYFGPGTRLLVL.

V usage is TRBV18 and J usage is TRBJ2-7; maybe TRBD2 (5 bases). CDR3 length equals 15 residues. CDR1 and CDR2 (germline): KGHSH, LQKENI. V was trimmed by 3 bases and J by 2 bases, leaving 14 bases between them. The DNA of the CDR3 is TGTGCCAGCTCACCGGGTAGCGACTTGACCTACGAGCAGTACTTC. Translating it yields CASSPGSDLTYEQYF.

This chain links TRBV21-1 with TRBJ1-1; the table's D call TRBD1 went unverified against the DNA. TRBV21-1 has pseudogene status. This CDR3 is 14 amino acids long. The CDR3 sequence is CASSKAHRDTEAFF. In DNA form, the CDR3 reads TGTGCCAGCAGCAAAGCCCACAGAGACACTGAAGCTTTCTTT.

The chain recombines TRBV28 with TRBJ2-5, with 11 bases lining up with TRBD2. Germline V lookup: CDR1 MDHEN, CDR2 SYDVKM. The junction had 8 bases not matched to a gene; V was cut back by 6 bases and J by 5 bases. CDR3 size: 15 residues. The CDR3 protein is CASRLLAGGRETQYF. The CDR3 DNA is TGTGCCAGCAGGCTGCTAGCGGGGGGCCGGGAGACCCAGTACTTC.

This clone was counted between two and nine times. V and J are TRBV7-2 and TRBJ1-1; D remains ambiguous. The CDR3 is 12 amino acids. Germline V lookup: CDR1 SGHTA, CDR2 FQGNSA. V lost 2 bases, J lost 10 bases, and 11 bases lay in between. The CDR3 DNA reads TGTGCCAGCAGCTTAACTGAACGGGGAGCTTTCTTT. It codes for CASSLTERGAFF. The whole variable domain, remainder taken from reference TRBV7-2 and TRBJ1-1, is GAGVSQSPSNKVTEKGKDVELRCDPISGHTALYWYRQSLGQGLEFLIYFQGNSAPDKSGLPSDRFSAERTGGSVSTLTIQRTQQEDSAVYLCASSLTERGAFFGQGTRLTVV.

The CDR3, as DNA: TGTGCCAGCAGCTCTCTTCGATATAGGGGAGGGGATAATGGCTACACCTTC. Translation: CASSSLRYRGGDNGYTF. The V call is TRBV11-2, the J call TRBJ1-2; the D gene is possibly TRBD1 (5 bases). With 4 bases removed from V and 6 bases from J, the gap between germline ends came to 24 bases. There are 17 residues in the CDR3. Germline V lookup: CDR1 SGHAT, CDR2 FQNNGV.

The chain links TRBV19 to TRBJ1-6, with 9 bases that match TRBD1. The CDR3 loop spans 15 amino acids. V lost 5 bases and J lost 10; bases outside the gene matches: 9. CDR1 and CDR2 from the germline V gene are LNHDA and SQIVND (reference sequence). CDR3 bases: TGTGCCAGTAGTCTCAACCGGGACAGGGAATCACCCCTCCACTTT. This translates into CASSLNRDRESPLHF.

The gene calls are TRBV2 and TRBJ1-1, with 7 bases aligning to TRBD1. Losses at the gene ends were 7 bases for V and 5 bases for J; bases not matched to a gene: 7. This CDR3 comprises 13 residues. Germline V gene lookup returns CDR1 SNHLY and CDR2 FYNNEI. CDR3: CASNLQGWTEAFF. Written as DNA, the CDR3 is TGTGCCAGCAACCTACAGGGGTGGACTGAAGCTTTCTTT. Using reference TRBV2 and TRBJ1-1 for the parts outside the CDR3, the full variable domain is EPEVTQTPSHQVTQMGQEVILRCVPISNHLYFYWYRQILGQKVEFLVSFYNNEISEKSEIFDDQFSVERPDGSNFTLKIRSTKLEDSAMYFCASNLQGWTEAFFGQGTRLTVV.

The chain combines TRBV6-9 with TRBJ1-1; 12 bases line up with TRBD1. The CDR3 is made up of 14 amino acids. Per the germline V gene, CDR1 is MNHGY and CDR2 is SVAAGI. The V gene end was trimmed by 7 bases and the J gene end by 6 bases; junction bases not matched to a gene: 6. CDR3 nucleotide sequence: TGTGCCAGCACCAGAGGGACAGGGGGCTCTGAAGCTTTCTTT. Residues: CASTRGTGGSEAFF.

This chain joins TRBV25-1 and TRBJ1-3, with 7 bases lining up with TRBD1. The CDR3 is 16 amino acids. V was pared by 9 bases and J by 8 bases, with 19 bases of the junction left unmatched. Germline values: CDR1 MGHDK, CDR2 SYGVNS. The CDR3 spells CASKGGRGTLRDTIYF. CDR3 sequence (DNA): TGTGCCAGTAAAGGGGGCAGGGGCACGCTGAGAGACACCATATATTTT.